The clone carrying this T cell receptor beta chain came up many times. Its antigen is as yet unknown. TCRdb re-analysed the 5' RACE reads in MiXCR, keeping a single row per CDR3 protein. This sample has about 240,000 distinct CDR3 sequences, with approximately 10% found just once. This specimen comes from a study of identical twins. Study results and limitations: The authors drew conclusions from cross-sectional statistical analysis rather than following the same donors.

The sequence came from a man in his fifties or sixties in good health. Sequenced material: memory T cells sorted from blood.

The CDR3 here is CASSRASNTEAFF. CDR3 in DNA: TGTGCCAGCAGTCGGGCCTCGAACACTGAAGCTTTCTTT. J is TRBJ1-1 and V is TRBV6-6; D is undetermined. The CDR3 is 13 residues long. Germline V gene lookup returns CDR1 MNHNY and CDR2 SVGAGI (reference sequence). V lost 5 bases, J lost 1 base, and 8 bases lay in between.